A single sample gave rise to the 30 T cell receptor beta chains below, sequenced in a study of blood T cells in healthy people across ages. Next came a second PCR, run for roughly 6 to 11 cycles, which used a sample-barcoded 5' primer along with a J-beta primer mix. TCRdb recomputed calls from the 5' RACE reads with MiXCR, one row per CDR3 protein. The sample contains 1.5 million to 2 million distinct CDR3 sequences, around half of which appear only once. The sequenced sample consisted of blood. These receptors were collected from a woman aged 40 to 55 in good health.

The chain employs TRBV19 and TRBJ2-6; D remains ambiguous. The CDR3 contains 12 residues. Germline lookup yields CDR1 LNHDA and CDR2 SQIVND (reference sequence). The V gene lost 10 bases and the J gene lost 4 bases, with 8 bases spanning the gap. This CDR3 reads CATTTGANVLTF. The CDR3 bases are TGTGCCACCACCACAGGGGCCAACGTCCTGACTTTC.

The chain links TRBV28 to TRBJ2-1, with 7 bases identical to TRBD1. The junction had 6 bases not matched to a gene; V was cut back by 10 bases and J by 9 bases. The germline gives CDR1 MDHEN, CDR2 SYDVKM. The CDR3 is 11 amino acids. The DNA for the CDR3 is TGTGCCACGTCGACAGGGCCTGAGCAGTTCTTC. Translated: CATSTGPEQFF.

This rearrangement joins TRBV6-2 or TRBV6-3 to TRBJ2-6, with a weak D call TRBD1 (5 bases). Germline-derived CDR1 and CDR2 are MNHEY and SVGEGT. The CDR3 length is 19 residues. The V gene lost 0 bases and the J gene lost 2 bases, with 17 bases spanning the gap. CDR3 coding DNA: TGTGCCAGCAGTTACTCGCTTCAGGGAAAATCTGCTGGGGCCAACGTCCTGACTTTC. Its protein is CASSYSLQGKSAGANVLTF.

The chain combines TRBV4-3 with TRBJ2-1, with 8 bases identical to TRBD2. CDR1 and CDR2 (germline): LGHNA, YSLEER. CDR3 length: 18 amino acids. Trimming at V came to 0 bases and at J to 1 base, leaving 8 bases not matched to a gene. The CDR3 reads CASSQDELAGGSYNEQFF. DNA of the CDR3: TGCGCCAGCAGCCAAGATGAGCTCGCGGGGGGTTCCTACAATGAGCAGTTCTTC.

This clonotype has a single count. The CDR3 region has the DNA TGTGCCAGCAGAGGGGGCATGTTAGAGCCCCAGCATTTT. It translates to CASRGGMLEPQHF. This chain uses TRBV27 with TRBJ1-5; 7 bases fit TRBD1. CDR1 is MNHEY and CDR2 is SMNVEV in the germline V gene (reference sequence). V gave up 6 bases and J gave up 8 bases; unmatched junction bases: 7. The CDR3 length is 13 residues.

This clonotype was seen more than once but under ten times. The rearrangement links TRBV7-2 to TRBJ2-1; D is possibly TRBD1 or TRBD2 (6 bases each). This CDR3 has 16 amino acids. Germline CDR1 and CDR2: SGHTA and FQGNSA. With 1 base removed from V and 2 bases from J, the gap between germline ends came to 12 bases. As DNA, the CDR3 is TGTGCCAGCAGCTTAGGCGAAGGGGGGCCCTACAATGAGCAGTTCTTC. Residues: CASSLGEGGPYNEQFF. The full variable domain, with the rest looked up from reference TRBV7-2 and TRBJ2-1, is GAGVSQSPSNKVTEKGKDVELRCDPISGHTALYWYRQSLGQGLEFLIYFQGNSAPDKSGLPSDRFSAERTGGSVSTLTIQRTQQEDSAVYLCASSLGEGGPYNEQFFGPGTRLTVL.

V is TRBV28 and J is TRBJ2-3; D is unclear. This CDR3 region has 18 residues. Germline V gene data show CDR1 as MDHEN and CDR2 as SYDVKM. Trimming stripped 6 bases from V and 8 bases from J, with 30 bases between. DNA of the CDR3: TGTGCCAGCAGCTTTCACATTACTGATAACCTAGGTTTTGGTACGCAGTATTTT. Translating gives CASSFHITDNLGFGTQYF.

V gene TRBV11-2 combines with J gene TRBJ1-2; weak D call: TRBD1 (5 bases). Trimming cost V 5 bases and J 8 bases, with 15 bases left between them. This CDR3 contains 13 residues. Germline V gene lookup returns CDR1 SGHAT and CDR2 FQNNGV. CDR3 bases: TGTGCCAGCAGCGCGCGGGGCATATACGGCTACACCTTC. It specifies CASSARGIYGYTF.

The table lists this clonotype with a few counts. The V and J genes are TRBV7-2 and TRBJ2-4; the match to TRBD1 covers 7 bases. Trimming cost V 5 bases and J 6 bases; bases outside gene matches: 10. The germline CDR1 and CDR2 sequences are SGHTA and FQGNSA. The CDR3 has 15 residues. CDR3 residues: CASSPGGQASNIQYF. The CDR3 nucleotides are TGTGCCAGCAGCCCAGGCGGACAGGCATCAAACATTCAGTACTTC. Filled out from reference TRBV7-2 and TRBJ2-4, the complete variable domain reads GAGVSQSPSNKVTEKGKDVELRCDPISGHTALYWYRQSLGQGLEFLIYFQGNSAPDKSGLPSDRFSAERTGGSVSTLTIQRTQQEDSAVYLCASSPGGQASNIQYFGAGTRLSVL.

In this sample, this clonotype turned up a few times. This chain joins TRBV25-1 and TRBJ1-2; D is uncertain. The CDR3 contains 14 residues. Germline-derived CDR1 and CDR2 are MGHDK and SYGVNS. Trimming took 1 base from V and 8 from J, leaving 14 bases between them. This chain's CDR3 is CASSESGFVRGYTF. For the CDR3, the DNA is TGTGCCAGCAGTGAATCCGGATTTGTTCGGGGCTACACCTTC.

CDR3 amino acids: CAIKDREETQYF. The DNA of the CDR3 is TGTGCCATCAAGGACAGGGAAGAGACCCAGTACTTC. J is TRBJ2-5 and V is TRBV10-3, with 8 bases lining up with TRBD1. J lost 3 bases, V lost 7 bases, and 1 base had no gene match. This CDR3 comprises 12 residues. The germline V gene has CDR1 ENHRY and CDR2 SYGVKD.

V usage is TRBV5-1 and J usage is TRBJ1-2; D may be TRBD1 (5 bases). This CDR3 contains 15 residues. Germline V gene sequence: CDR1 SGHRS, CDR2 YFSETQ. Between the trimmed V and J ends, which lost 0 bases and 4 bases, there was a span of 13 bases. Here the CDR3 reads CASSLALDISYGYTF. The CDR3 DNA is TGCGCCAGCAGCTTGGCCCTGGACATCTCCTATGGCTACACCTTC.

This clonotype was detected only once. The junction departs from the called germline gene at one end, perhaps through a read error. The chain employs TRBV20-1 and TRBJ1-2; D is perhaps TRBD1 (6 bases). Per the germline V gene, CDR1 is DFQATT and CDR2 is SNEGSKA (reference sequence). The CDR3 loop spans 13 amino acids. The CDR3 sequence: CGASGGGRSGYTF. In DNA form, the CDR3 reads TGCGGTGCTTCAGGCGGGGGCCGGTCTGGCTACACCTTC.

Here the CDR3 reads CASSSTRTGGYSPLHF. In DNA, the CDR3 is TGTGCCAGCAGTTCTACTAGGACAGGGGGCTATTCACCCCTCCACTTT. The chain carries TRBV28 and TRBJ1-6, with 11 positions matching TRBD1. In germline, CDR1 is MDHEN, CDR2 SYDVKM. J lost 8 bases, V lost 4 bases, and 7 bases had no gene match. The CDR3 sequence is 16 residues long. The whole variable domain, remainder taken from reference TRBV28 and TRBJ1-6, is DVKVTQSSRYLVKRTGEKVFLECVQDMDHENMFWYRQDPGLGLRLIYFSYDVKMKEKGDIPEGYSVSREKKERFSLILESASTNQTSMYLCASSSTRTGGYSPLHFGNGTRLTVT.

V is TRBV28 and J is TRBJ2-3; the D is unclear. V was clipped by 2 bases and J by 5 bases, with 14 bases between them. The CDR3 runs 15 residues. CDR1 and CDR2 (germline): MDHEN, SYDVKM. This CDR3 is CASSLPGGPKDTQYF. The DNA of the CDR3 is TGTGCCAGCAGTTTACCCGGTGGGCCAAAAGATACGCAGTATTTT.

The rearrangement joins TRBV2 to TRBJ2-1; D may match TRBD1 or TRBD2 (5 bases each). Trimming pared 3 bases from V and 12 bases from J, leaving 21 bases between. Germline CDR1 SNHLY, CDR2 FYNNEI. This CDR3 contains 15 residues. As DNA, the CDR3 is TGTGCCAGCAGTGAGGTGAGGGGCCCGGGCAGTGGGCAGTTCTTC. This encodes CASSEVRGPGSGQFF.

The chain uses TRBV4-2 and TRBJ2-1, with D possibly being TRBD2 (6 bases). CDR1 is LGHNA and CDR2 is YNFKEQ in the germline V gene. Deletions cut 8 bases from V and 4 bases from J, with 9 bases between. There are 12 residues in the CDR3. The CDR3 DNA is TGTGCCAGCCCGGGACTGTACAATGAGCAGTTCTTC. It yields the protein CASPGLYNEQFF.

The rearrangement uses TRBV2 and TRBJ2-1; 13 bases fit TRBD2. The CDR3 has 19 residues. Trimming took 4 bases from V and 0 from J; bases not matched to a gene: 9. Per the germline V gene, CDR1 is SNHLY and CDR2 is FYNNEI. CDR3 in amino acids: CASSVTSGGAKSSYNEQFF. In nucleotides, the CDR3 is TGTGCCAGCAGTGTTACTAGCGGGGGGGCTAAGAGCTCCTACAATGAGCAGTTCTTC.

This sequence joins TRBV4-3 and TRBJ2-7, with 7 bases lining up with TRBD1. CDR3 size: 14 residues. V lost 4 bases, J lost 3 bases, and 6 bases stayed unmatched. Looked up from germline, CDR1 is LGHNA and CDR2 is YSLEER. CDR3 region: CASSRDRVDYEQYF. The CDR3, as DNA: TGCGCCAGCAGCCGCGACAGGGTCGACTACGAGCAGTACTTC.

The chain links TRBV9 to TRBJ2-3, with 10 bases fitting TRBD2. The junction had 6 bases not matched to a gene; V was cut back by 3 bases and J by 2 bases. The CDR3 consists of 16 residues. Germline V lookup: CDR1 SGDLS, CDR2 YYNGEE. CDR3 sequence reads: CASSDGLAANTDTQYF. CDR3 coding DNA: TGTGCCAGCAGCGACGGACTAGCGGCGAACACAGATACGCAGTATTTT.

This clonotype was detected a few times. This chain joins TRBV5-1 and TRBJ2-5, with TRBD2 matching over 12 bases. The CDR3 is 17 amino acids. CDR1 and CDR2 from the germline V gene are SGHRS and YFSETQ. V shed 3 bases, J shed 4 bases, and the junction held 10 bases outside the gene matches. CDR3 in DNA: TGCGCCAGCAGCTCACCGAGGACTAGCGGGGACTCAGAGACCCAGTACTTC. Its protein is CASSSPRTSGDSETQYF.

This clonotype showed up just a few times. CDR3 sequence (DNA): TGCAGTGGCAGGTTTTACGAAAAACTGTTTTTT. This sequence encodes CSGRFYEKLFF. This chain uses TRBV20-1 with TRBJ1-4, with no clear D. Trimming took 7 bases from V and 8 from J, leaving 11 bases between them. The CDR3 contains 11 residues. CDR1 and CDR2 from the germline V gene are DFQATT and SNEGSKA (reference sequence).

The V and J genes are TRBV28 and TRBJ1-1; D gene unclear. The germline V gene encodes CDR1 MDHEN and CDR2 SYDVKM. The CDR3 totals 14 residues. The V and J ends lost 1 base and 4 bases respectively, with 10 bases between them. The CDR3 nucleotides read TGTGCCAGCAGTTTATATCTGGCCACCACTGAAGCTTTCTTT. This sequence encodes CASSLYLATTEAFF.

The V call is TRBV27, the J call TRBJ2-4; TRBD1 agrees at 10 bases. Matching the DNA end better, TRBJ2-7 makes the J call doubtful. Looked up from germline, CDR1 is MNHEY and CDR2 is SMNVEV (reference sequence). The CDR3 covers 15 residues. This CDR3 reads CASRGDRGPPYEQYF. CDR3 in DNA: TGTGCCAGCAGGGGAGACAGGGGGCCCCCCTACGAGCAGTACTTC.

This rearrangement joins TRBV7-9 to TRBJ2-3; D might be TRBD2 (5 bases). The length of the CDR3 is 16 residues. The germline V gene encodes CDR1 SEHNR and CDR2 FQNEAQ (reference sequence). V dropped 5 bases and J dropped 0 bases, with 15 bases sitting between them. The CDR3 protein is CASSRRTPASTDTQYF. As DNA, the CDR3 is TGTGCCAGCAGCCGCCGGACTCCTGCAAGCACAGATACGCAGTATTTT. Looking up the rest from reference TRBV7-9 and TRBJ2-3 gives the full variable domain: DTGVSQNPRHKITKRGQNVTFRCDPISEHNRLYWYRQTLGQGPEFLTYFQNEAQLEKSRLLSDRFSAERPKGSFSTLEIQRTEQGDSAMYLCASSRRTPASTDTQYFGPGTRLTVL.

The CDR3 DNA reads TGTGCCACCAGGAGGACAGGGACGAACACTGAAGCTTTCTTT. Translated, it gives CATRRTGTNTEAFF. The V gene is TRBV24-1, the J gene TRBJ1-1; 8 nucleotides align to TRBD1. The CDR3 has 14 amino acids. The V segment lost 7 bases and the J segment 1 base; nucleotides outside the gene matches: 4. Germline CDR1 and CDR2: KGHDR and SFDVKD.

The chain is built from TRBV5-1 and TRBJ2-4; 10 bases fit TRBD1. V was clipped by 6 bases and J by 8 bases; unmatched bases: 8. In germline, CDR1 is SGHRS, CDR2 YFSETQ. CDR3 size: 14 residues. The chain's CDR3 is CASKGRTGGYIQYF. The CDR3 bases are TGCGCCAGCAAGGGCCGGACAGGGGGATACATTCAGTACTTC.

This clonotype was seen only a few times. DNA for the CDR3: TGTGCCAGCAGCCGCGGGTTTACGGACAGGAACACTGAAGCTTTCTTT. Protein sequence: CASSRGFTDRNTEAFF. The J gene is TRBJ1-1, the V gene TRBV11-2, with a possible D match to TRBD1 (6 bases). There are 16 residues in the CDR3. Germline V gene data show CDR1 as SGHAT and CDR2 as FQNNGV. Trimming cost V 5 bases and J 1 base, with 17 bases left between them.

The table lists this clonotype with many counts. The genes are TRBV29-1 and TRBJ2-7; 10 nucleotides line up with TRBD1. The CDR3 sequence is 12 residues long. The trim removed 3 bases at V and 5 bases at J, leaving 1 base unmatched. Germline lookup yields CDR1 SQVTM and CDR2 ANQGSEA. Written as DNA, the CDR3 is TGCAGCGTTGAGACAGGGGGCGACGAGCAGTACTTC. Its protein product is CSVETGGDEQYF.

This clonotype was seen only once. The chain uses TRBV27 and TRBJ1-6; TRBD1 aligns across 10 bases. V shed 5 bases and J 7 bases; nucleotides not matched to a gene: 8. The CDR3 has 16 amino acids. CDR1 is MNHEY and CDR2 is SMNVEV in the germline V gene (reference sequence). CDR3 loop: CASSAWTGGGNSPLHF. CDR3 bases: TGTGCCAGCAGTGCCTGGACAGGGGGTGGGAATTCACCCCTCCACTTT.